This TCR beta chain was observed in a study of shared clonotypes between healthy human individuals. Data came from immunoSEQ multiplex PCR; TCRdb stores just in-frame clones and leaves some out. The sample consists of 550,000 to 700,000 clones, roughly 73% of them appearing once. On this clone: Antigen unknown. One end of the junction fails to match germline, which may point to a read error.

This CDR3 comprises 12 residues. Germline V gene lookup returns CDR1 GTSNPN and CDR2 SVGIG (reference sequence). Into CD45RA+ naive and CD45RA-negative memory subsets, the CD4+ cells were split. Overall study findings and caveats: In having few donors, the study represented limited genetic and exposure-history diversity.

The chain joins TRBV30 to TRBJ2-3; 7 bases are a match to TRBD2. Sequenced material: memory CD4+ T cells sorted from blood. Subset defined: CD45RA-negative fraction. The sequence was collected from a young woman in good health. The CDR3 DNA reads TGCGGTGCGGGAGCCAACACAGATACGCAGTATTTT. Protein sequence: CGAGANTDTQYF.